These T cell receptor beta chains were read from a single sample in a study of T cell responses to AZD1222 COVID-19 vaccine. Clones were sequenced by immunoSEQ multiplex PCR, and TCRdb holds only the in-frame ones, with some missing. In the table there are tens of thousands of clones, under 95% of which are singletons. The specimen was peripheral blood, collected on day 0 of MenACWY control vaccination. These receptors were obtained from an adult in good health. The CDR3 runs from the conserved cysteine through the conserved F or W. Fields, in order: D gene, V gene, J gene, clone size, CDR3 protein, CDR3 DNA. D genes are given only for firm matches. The listing skips clone size in some rows; elsewhere it reads once, few, many or a size class.

d_call: TRBD1
v_call: TRBV6-5
j_call: TRBJ1-1
clone_size: .
cdr3_aa: CASSRTGDTEAFF
cdr3_nt: TGTGCCAGCAGTAGGACAGGGGACACTGAAGCTTTCTTT

d_call: TRBD1
v_call: TRBV7-6
j_call: TRBJ1-3
clone_size: .
cdr3_aa: CASSAGQGGSGNTIYF
cdr3_nt: TGTGCCAGCAGCGCCGGACAGGGTGGCTCTGGAAACACCATATATTTT

d_call: .
v_call: TRBV29-1
j_call: TRBJ2-3
clone_size: .
cdr3_aa: CSVEVADTQYF
cdr3_nt: TGCAGCGTTGAAGTGGCAGATACGCAGTATTTT

d_call: TRBD2
v_call: TRBV2
j_call: TRBJ2-3
clone_size: .
cdr3_aa: CASSAREGSGVGSTQYF
cdr3_nt: TGTGCCAGCAGTGCCCGTGAGGGTAGCGGGGTGGGTAGTACGCAGTATTTT

d_call: TRBD1
v_call: TRBV2
j_call: TRBJ1-2
clone_size: .
cdr3_aa: CASTERTGEGYGYTF
cdr3_nt: TGTGCCAGCACCGAACGGACAGGTGAAGGCTATGGCTACACCTTC

d_call: TRBD2
v_call: TRBV19
j_call: TRBJ2-1
clone_size: .
cdr3_aa: CASKSGTSGPYNEQFF
cdr3_nt: TGTGCCAGCAAATCCGGGACTAGCGGACCCTACAATGAGCAGTTCTTC

d_call: .
v_call: TRBV28
j_call: TRBJ1-2
clone_size: .
cdr3_aa: CASSFQGVGVGGYTF
cdr3_nt: TGTGCCAGCAGTTTTCAGGGTGTTGGGGTTGGGGGCTACACCTTC

d_call: TRBD1
v_call: TRBV5-1
j_call: TRBJ2-2
clone_size: once
cdr3_aa: CASSPRTGPTGELFF
cdr3_nt: TGCGCCAGCAGCCCCCGGACAGGGCCAACCGGGGAGCTGTTTTTT

d_call: .
v_call: TRBV5-1
j_call: TRBJ2-7
clone_size: .
cdr3_aa: CASSFSTLLRQQYF
cdr3_nt: TGCGCCAGCAGCTTTTCCACTCTTCTACGGCAGCAGTACTTC

d_call: .
v_call: TRBV14
j_call: TRBJ2-5
clone_size: once
cdr3_aa: CASSQGQTQYF
cdr3_nt: TGTGCCAGCAGCCAAGGGCAGACCCAGTACTTC

d_call: .
v_call: TRBV7-8
j_call: TRBJ2-5
clone_size: .
cdr3_aa: CASSPGVGTQYF
cdr3_nt: TGTGCCAGCAGCCCAGGGGTAGGGACCCAGTACTTC

d_call: .
v_call: TRBV28
j_call: TRBJ1-1
clone_size: .
cdr3_aa: CASTEGGRRNTEAFF
cdr3_nt: TGTGCCAGCACCGAAGGGGGACGGAGAAACACTGAAGCTTTCTTT

d_call: TRBD2
v_call: TRBV6-2/TRBV6-3
j_call: TRBJ2-7
clone_size: .
cdr3_aa: CASSPGLVYEQYF
cdr3_nt: TGTGCCAGCAGCCCGGGACTAGTCTACGAGCAGTACTTC

d_call: .
v_call: TRBV21-1
j_call: TRBJ1-6
clone_size: .
cdr3_aa: CASSKQGQSSYNSPLHF
cdr3_nt: TGTGCCAGCTCGAAACAGGGGCAGAGCTCCTATAATTCACCCCTCCACTTT

d_call: TRBD1
v_call: TRBV5-1
j_call: TRBJ2-7
clone_size: once
cdr3_aa: CASSRNTGDPYEQYF
cdr3_nt: TGCGCCAGCAGCAGAAACACAGGGGACCCCTACGAGCAGTACTTC

d_call: .
v_call: TRBV18
j_call: TRBJ2-5
clone_size: .
cdr3_aa: CASSRMTAGQETQYF
cdr3_nt: TGTGCCAGCTCACGAATGACGGCCGGTCAAGAGACCCAGTACTTC

d_call: .
v_call: TRBV7-2
j_call: TRBJ1-2
clone_size: .
cdr3_aa: CASSLMAGASYGYTF
cdr3_nt: TGTGCCAGCAGCTTAATGGCCGGGGCCTCCTATGGCTACACCTTC

d_call: TRBD1
v_call: TRBV18
j_call: TRBJ2-7
clone_size: once
cdr3_aa: CASSPLGSGTGPYEQYF
cdr3_nt: TGTGCCAGCTCACCCCTAGGGTCTGGGACAGGGCCCTACGAGCAGTACTTC